This is a list of T cell receptor beta chains from one sample in a study of cytomegalovirus exposure and HLA in healthy donors. Method: immunoSEQ multiplex PCR; TCRdb's copy keeps in-frame clones and lacks some. The sample yields about 160,000 clones, around 80% seen once. Sequences were obtained from PBMCs. The receptors were gathered from a woman aged 18-29 years in good health and CMV-seronegative. Both conserved end residues are part of each CDR3. A D gene is named only where the DNA matches it firmly. The size field is filled for only some rows; it gives once, few, many or a size class.

D gene,clone size,J gene,V gene,CDR3 protein,CDR3 DNA
-,once,TRBJ2-1,TRBV5-1,CASSGRNEQFF,TGCGCCAGCAGTGGGCGAAATGAGCAGTTCTTC
-,-,TRBJ2-5,TRBV28,CASSPPQYQETQYF,TGTGCCAGCAGCCCTCCGCAGTACCAAGAGACCCAGTACTTC
TRBD2,few,TRBJ2-2,TRBV18,CASSSGLAGANTGELFF,TGTGCCAGCTCATCAGGACTAGCGGGGGCGAACACCGGGGAGCTGTTTTTT
-,-,TRBJ1-6,TRBV28,CASSLDSGANSPLHF,TGTGCCAGCAGTTTAGATTCTGGGGCCAATTCACCCCTCCACTTT
TRBD2,-,TRBJ2-1,TRBV12-5,CASGFPLAGAINEQFF,TGTGCTAGTGGTTTCCCACTAGCGGGAGCCATCAATGAGCAGTTCTTC
TRBD1,few,TRBJ2-1,TRBV10-3,CAASPGTGKGSYNEQFF,TGTGCCGCCTCCCCCGGGACAGGGAAGGGGTCCTACAATGAGCAGTTCTTC
-,-,TRBJ1-2,TRBV5-1,CASSLEHGQSYGYTF,TGCGCCAGCAGCTTGGAGCATGGACAGTCCTATGGCTACACCTTC
-,-,TRBJ1-5,TRBV28,CASNLDDRLFWQPQHF,TGTGCCAGCAACCTTGATGACAGGTTGTTCTGGCAGCCCCAGCATTTT
-,-,TRBJ1-1,TRBV25-1,CASSADRRKAFF,TGTGCCAGCAGTGCTGACAGGAGAAAAGCTTTCTTT
TRBD1,-,TRBJ2-2,TRBV7-9,CSSSLGDRGRNPGELFF,TGTTCCAGCAGCTTAGGGGACAGGGGAAGGAATCCCGGGGAGCTGTTTTTT
TRBD1,-,TRBJ2-7,TRBV27,CASSPDRGPYEQYF,TGTGCCAGCAGTCCTGACAGGGGGCCCTACGAGCAGTACTTC
-,-,TRBJ2-1,TRBV28,CASIFPPGGVPNEQFF,TGTGCCAGCATTTTTCCACCCGGGGGAGTACCCAATGAGCAGTTCTTC
TRBD2,-,TRBJ2-3,TRBV15,CATSRDSSGRDTQYF,TGTGCCACCAGCAGAGATTCCAGCGGGAGAGATACGCAGTATTTT
TRBD2,few,TRBJ2-1,TRBV2,CASQAGTTANEQFF,TGTGCCAGTCAAGCCGGGACTACCGCTAATGAGCAGTTCTTC
-,once,TRBJ1-3,TRBV9,CASSVNEISGNTIYF,TGTGCCAGCAGCGTTAACGAGATCTCTGGAAACACCATATATTTT
-,once,TRBJ1-4,TRBV25-1,CASSEEGRDGKLFF,TGTGCCAGCAGTGAAGAAGGCAGGGATGGAAAACTGTTTTTT
-,once,TRBJ1-6,TRBV7-3,CASSPDFRSPLHF,TGTGCCAGCAGCCCGGACTTCAGATCACCCCTCCACTTT
-,-,TRBJ1-3,TRBV7-2,CASSPFGSGNTIYF,TGTGCCAGCAGCCCCTTCGGGTCTGGAAACACCATATATTTT
-,-,TRBJ2-7,TRBV10-3,CATWEGVGEQYF,TGTGCCACCTGGGAGGGGGTGGGGGAGCAGTACTTC
-,-,TRBJ1-4,TRBV6-5,CASSYQLDSEKLFF,TGTGCCAGCAGTTACCAACTCGACAGTGAAAAACTGTTTTTT
-,-,TRBJ2-1,TRBV19,CASSPGSSGGQFF,TGTGCCAGTAGTCCGGGATCTTCAGGTGGGCAGTTCTTC
TRBD2,-,TRBJ2-1,TRBV11-2,CASSLAISGSLHEQFF,TGTGCCAGCAGCTTAGCCATCAGCGGGAGTCTTCATGAGCAGTTCTTC
TRBD2,-,TRBJ2-1,TRBV18,CASSPPRLAGENEQFF,TGTGCCAGCTCACCACCTCGACTAGCGGGGGAAAATGAGCAGTTCTTC
TRBD2,-,TRBJ2-7,TRBV2,CASISALAGAYEQYF,TGTGCCAGCATTTCCGCCCTAGCGGGAGCTTACGAGCAGTACTTC
TRBD1,-,TRBJ2-2,TRBV6-5,CASSVGTGLTGELFF,TGTGCCAGCAGCGTCGGGACAGGGTTAACCGGGGAGCTGTTTTTT